This T cell receptor beta chain was observed in a study of T cell repertoires in cytomegalovirus infection. Study in general: The study used recently identified HLA-C-restricted and well-studied HLA-B-restricted CMV epitopes. Indications of both CMV infection and matching HLA type were provided by public TCR beta signatures. Study conclusions and caveats: Across the ex vivo response, the dominant clonotypes were HLA-C-restricted CMV-specific TCR beta clonotypes. The cumulative frequency of public TCR beta families identified carriers of CMV plus the relevant HLA.

TCRdb used MiXCR to reprocess the reads, holding one entry per CDR3 protein. The sample shows 110,000 to 150,000 distinct CDR3 sequences, approximately 30% of them seen only once. The CDR3 runs to 14 residues. V shed 0 bases and J 3 bases; nucleotides not matched to a gene: 1. Germline CDR1 MNHEY, CDR2 SVGAGI. At least ten counts were recorded for this clonotype. Its specificity is not known. The receptor was derived from a human donor in good health (CMV status not recorded). Some clones in this sample may be carry-over from other donors' samples. Sequences were derived from CD8+ T cells from cultured PBMCs, sampled from culture after CMV antigen stimulation. This rearrangement joins TRBV6-5 to TRBJ2-5; 7 positions agree with TRBD1. In nucleotides, the CDR3 is TGTGCCAGCAGTTACTCCGGGACAGAAGAGACCCAGTACTTC. It is translated as CASSYSGTEETQYF.